Listed below are T cell receptor beta chains from one sample, sequenced in a study of T-cell reconstitution after alpha-beta-depleted transplantation in children. MiXCR was run by TCRdb on the PCR reads, yielding one entry per CDR3 protein. The sample carries fewer than 400,000 distinct CDR3 sequences, roughly 21% recorded once. Material: PBMCs from the stem cell graft donor, obtained from the stem cell graft. The receptors here all came from a human donor who donated a stem cell graft to a child with acute myeloid leukemia. CDR3s include the opening cysteine and the closing phenylalanine or tryptophan. Each record gives: J gene, D gene, V gene, clone size, CDR3 DNA, CDR3 protein. A D gene is named only where the DNA matches it firmly. Size tells how often a clone was seen (once, few, many) or the class of an expanded clone, and some rows leave it out.

J: TRBJ2-7
D: TRBD1
V: TRBV20-1
size: many
DNA: TGCAGTGCTAGAGATCTCGGGACAGGATACGAGCAGTACTTC
CDR3: CSARDLGTGYEQYF

J: TRBJ2-7
D: .
V: TRBV27
size: .
DNA: TGTGCCAGCAGTCCAGATCCCCGGCTCTACGAGCAGTACTTC
CDR3: CASSPDPRLYEQYF

J: TRBJ2-7
D: TRBD1
V: TRBV7-8
size: .
DNA: TGTGCCAGCAGCGAGAGGGGACAGGGGTACGAGCAGTACTTC
CDR3: CASSERGQGYEQYF

J: TRBJ2-1
D: .
V: TRBV4-2
size: many
DNA: TGTGCCAGCAGCCAAGACAGCCATGAGCAGTTCTTC
CDR3: CASSQDSHEQFF

J: TRBJ1-2
D: TRBD1
V: TRBV25-1
size: once
DNA: TGTGCCAGCAGTTTGTCCGGGACAGCCTATGGCTACACCTTC
CDR3: CASSLSGTAYGYTF

J: TRBJ1-2
D: .
V: TRBV20-1
size: .
DNA: TGCAGTGCCCGGGGGGGGGTTGGCTACACCTTC
CDR3: CSARGGVGYTF

J: TRBJ2-7
D: .
V: TRBV5-1
size: .
DNA: TGCGCCAGCAGCTTTGGGGACGTCGGGCAGTTGTACGAGCAGTACTTC
CDR3: CASSFGDVGQLYEQYF

J: TRBJ1-4
D: .
V: TRBV2
size: .
DNA: TGTGCCAGCAGCGAGGAGGGTGGTGGACTGTTTTTT
CDR3: CASSEEGGGLFF

J: TRBJ2-2
D: TRBD2
V: TRBV12-3/TRBV12-4
size: .
DNA: TGTGCCAGCAGTAAACTAGCGCTGAACACCGGGGAGCTGTTTTTT
CDR3: CASSKLALNTGELFF

J: TRBJ2-7
D: TRBD1
V: TRBV29-1
size: many
DNA: TGCAGCGTCACCGGGACAGCCTATTCAGAGCAGTACTTC
CDR3: CSVTGTAYSEQYF

J: TRBJ2-2
D: .
V: TRBV9
size: .
DNA: TGTGCCAGCAGCGTAGTCTTGGGGGCCGGGGAGCTGTTTTTT
CDR3: CASSVVLGAGELFF

J: TRBJ2-1
D: .
V: TRBV20-1
size: few
DNA: TGCAGTGCTAGATCGGGAGTCCGGGGTGAGCAGTTCTTC
CDR3: CSARSGVRGEQFF

J: TRBJ2-1
D: TRBD2
V: TRBV5-4
size: .
DNA: TGTGCCAGCAGCCCCGGACTAGCGGGAGACGGGTACAATGAGCAGTTCTTC
CDR3: CASSPGLAGDGYNEQFF

J: TRBJ1-4
D: .
V: TRBV10-3
size: .
DNA: TGTGCCGCGGGAACAGGGCCAACTAATGAAAAACTGTTTTTT
CDR3: CAAGTGPTNEKLFF

J: TRBJ2-1
D: TRBD2
V: TRBV9
size: few
DNA: TGTGCCAGCAGCGTAACCGGGAGGGAGATCAATGAGCAGTTCTTC
CDR3: CASSVTGREINEQFF

J: TRBJ2-3
D: TRBD2
V: TRBV11-1
size: .
DNA: TGTGCCAGCAGCTTAGTCGGACTAGCGGGAGAGGTCACAGATACGCAGTATTTT
CDR3: CASSLVGLAGEVTDTQYF

J: TRBJ2-1
D: .
V: TRBV12-3/TRBV12-4
size: few
DNA: TGTGCCATCAAGTGGTTCAATGAGCAGTTCTTC
CDR3: CAIKWFNEQFF

J: TRBJ2-5
D: .
V: TRBV7-3
size: .
DNA: TGTGCCAGCAGCGTAGGTGGAGGGCGGGTGGAGACCCAGTACTTC
CDR3: CASSVGGGRVETQYF

J: TRBJ2-1
D: .
V: TRBV20-1
size: .
DNA: TGCAGTGCCAGGGATAGTAGTTGGGGAAGGGGTGAGCAGTTCTTC
CDR3: CSARDSSWGRGEQFF

J: TRBJ2-7
D: .
V: TRBV5-5
size: few
DNA: TGTGCCAGCAGCTTCTACGGGCAGGGGTCCTACGAGCAGTACTTC
CDR3: CASSFYGQGSYEQYF

J: TRBJ2-5
D: TRBD2
V: TRBV5-1
size: .
DNA: TGCGCCAGCAGCTTGGACAGCGGGACCCAAGAGACCCAGTACTTC
CDR3: CASSLDSGTQETQYF

J: TRBJ2-2
D: TRBD2
V: TRBV12-3/TRBV12-4
size: .
DNA: TGTGCCAGCATCCCGACTAGCGGGGTCACCGGGGAGCTGTTTTTT
CDR3: CASIPTSGVTGELFF